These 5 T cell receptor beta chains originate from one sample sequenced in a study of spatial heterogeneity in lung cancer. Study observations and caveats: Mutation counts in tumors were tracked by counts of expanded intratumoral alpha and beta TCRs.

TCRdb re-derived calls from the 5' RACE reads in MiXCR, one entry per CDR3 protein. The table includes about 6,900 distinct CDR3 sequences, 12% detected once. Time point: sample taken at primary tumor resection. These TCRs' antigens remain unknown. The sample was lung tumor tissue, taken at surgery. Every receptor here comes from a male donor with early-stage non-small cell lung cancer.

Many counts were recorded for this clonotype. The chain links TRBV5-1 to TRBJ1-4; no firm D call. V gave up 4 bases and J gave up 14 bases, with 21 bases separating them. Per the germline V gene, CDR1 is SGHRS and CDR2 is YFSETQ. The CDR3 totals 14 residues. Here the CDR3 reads CASSLSGEELVLFF. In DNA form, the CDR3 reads TGCGCCAGCAGCCTTTCAGGCGAGGAACTAGTGCTGTTTTTT.

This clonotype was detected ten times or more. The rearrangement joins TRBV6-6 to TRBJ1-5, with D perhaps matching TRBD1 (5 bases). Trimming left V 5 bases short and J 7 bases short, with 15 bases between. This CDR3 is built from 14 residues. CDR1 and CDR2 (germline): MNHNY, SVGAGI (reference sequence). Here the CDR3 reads CASSLEGKSQPQHF. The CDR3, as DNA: TGTGCCAGCAGTCTCGAGGGGAAGAGCCAGCCCCAGCATTTT.

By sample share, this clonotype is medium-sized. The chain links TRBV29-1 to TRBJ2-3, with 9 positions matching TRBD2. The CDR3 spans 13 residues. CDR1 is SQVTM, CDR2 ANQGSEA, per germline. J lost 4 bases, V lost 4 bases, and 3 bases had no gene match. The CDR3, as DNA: TGCAGCGTTGGTAGCGGGAGTGCAGATACGCAGTATTTT. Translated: CSVGSGSADTQYF.

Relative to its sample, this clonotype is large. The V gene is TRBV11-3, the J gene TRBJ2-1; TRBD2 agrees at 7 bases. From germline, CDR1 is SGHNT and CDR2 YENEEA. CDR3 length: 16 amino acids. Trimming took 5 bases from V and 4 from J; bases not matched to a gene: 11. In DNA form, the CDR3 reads TGTGCCAGCAGCACCGGGGGAGCGGGGCCGTACAATGAGCAGTTCTTC. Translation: CASSTGGAGPYNEQFF.

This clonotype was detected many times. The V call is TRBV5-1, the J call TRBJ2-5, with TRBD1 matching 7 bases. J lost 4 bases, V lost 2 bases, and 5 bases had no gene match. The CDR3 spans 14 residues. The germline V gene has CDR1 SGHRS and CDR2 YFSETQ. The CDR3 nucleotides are TGCGCCAGCAGCTTACCAAACAGGGGAGAGACCCAGTACTTC. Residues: CASSLPNRGETQYF.